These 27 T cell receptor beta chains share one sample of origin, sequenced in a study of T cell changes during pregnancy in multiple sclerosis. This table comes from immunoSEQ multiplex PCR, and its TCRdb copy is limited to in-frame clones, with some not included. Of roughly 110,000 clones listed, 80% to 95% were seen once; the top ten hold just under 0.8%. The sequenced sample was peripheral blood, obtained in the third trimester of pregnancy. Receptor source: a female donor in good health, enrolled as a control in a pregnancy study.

The CDR3 sequence: CASSRAGRTEAFF. Written as DNA, the CDR3 is TGTGCCAGCAGCCGTGCAGGGCGCACTGAAGCTTTCTTT. The V call is TRBV7-2, the J call TRBJ1-1; D is possibly TRBD1 (5 bases). V was clipped by 5 bases and J by 4 bases, with 11 bases between them. The CDR3 covers 13 residues. Germline assignment: CDR1 SGHTA and CDR2 FQGNSA.

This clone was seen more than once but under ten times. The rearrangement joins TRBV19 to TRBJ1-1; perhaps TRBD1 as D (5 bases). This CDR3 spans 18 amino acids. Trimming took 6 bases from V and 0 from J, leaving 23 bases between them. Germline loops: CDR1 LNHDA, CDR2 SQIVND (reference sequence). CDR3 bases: TGTGCCAGTAGCCAAATCGGCGGGACGGGCGTGGTGAACACTGAAGCTTTCTTT. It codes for CASSQIGGTGVVNTEAFF.

In nucleotides, the CDR3 is TGTGCCAGCAGCTCTCCCCAACAGGGGGGAGTTGAAAAACTGTTTTTT. Translating gives CASSSPQQGGVEKLFF. This chain links TRBV7-6 with TRBJ1-4; 8 bases align to TRBD1. The germline gives CDR1 SGHVS, CDR2 FNYEAQ. The length of the CDR3 is 16 residues. The trim removed 4 bases at V and 7 bases at J, leaving 11 bases unmatched.

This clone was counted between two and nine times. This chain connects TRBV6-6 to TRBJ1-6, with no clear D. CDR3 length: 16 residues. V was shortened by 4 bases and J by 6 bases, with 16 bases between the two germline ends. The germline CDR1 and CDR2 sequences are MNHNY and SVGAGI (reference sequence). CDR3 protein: CASSSMPSTSNSPLHF. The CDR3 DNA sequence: TGTGCCAGCAGTTCCATGCCTTCGACAAGTAATTCACCCCTCCACTTT.

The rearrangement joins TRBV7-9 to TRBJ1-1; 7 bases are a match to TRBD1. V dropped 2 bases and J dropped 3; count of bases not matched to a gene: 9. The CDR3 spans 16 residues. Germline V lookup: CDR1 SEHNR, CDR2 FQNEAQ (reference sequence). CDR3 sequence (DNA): TGTGCCAGCAGCTTAAGCGACAGGGCTGTGGACACTGAAGCTTTCTTT. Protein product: CASSLSDRAVDTEAFF.

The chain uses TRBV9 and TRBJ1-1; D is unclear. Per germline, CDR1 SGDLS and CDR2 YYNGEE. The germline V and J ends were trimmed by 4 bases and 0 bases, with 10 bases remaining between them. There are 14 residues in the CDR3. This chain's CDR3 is CASSPLPVNTEAFF. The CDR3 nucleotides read TGTGCCAGCAGCCCCCTCCCGGTGAACACTGAAGCTTTCTTT. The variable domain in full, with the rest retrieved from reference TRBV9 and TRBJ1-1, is DSGVTQTPKHLITATGQRVTLRCSPRSGDLSVYWYQQSLDQGLQFLIQYYNGEERAKGNILERFSAQQFPDLHSELNLSSLELGDSALYFCASSPLPVNTEAFFGQGTRLTVV.

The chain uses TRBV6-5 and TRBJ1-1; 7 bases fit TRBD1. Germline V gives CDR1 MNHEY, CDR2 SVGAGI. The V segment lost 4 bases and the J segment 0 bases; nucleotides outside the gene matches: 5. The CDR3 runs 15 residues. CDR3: CASSWRQGLNTEAFF. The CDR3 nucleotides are TGTGCCAGCAGTTGGAGACAGGGACTGAACACTGAAGCTTTCTTT.

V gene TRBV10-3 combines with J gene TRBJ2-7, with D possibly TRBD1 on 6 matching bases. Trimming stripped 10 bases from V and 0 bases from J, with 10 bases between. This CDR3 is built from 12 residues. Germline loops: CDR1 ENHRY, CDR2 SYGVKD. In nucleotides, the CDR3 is TGTGCCACCAGGACAGACTCCTACGAGCAGTACTTC. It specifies CATRTDSYEQYF.

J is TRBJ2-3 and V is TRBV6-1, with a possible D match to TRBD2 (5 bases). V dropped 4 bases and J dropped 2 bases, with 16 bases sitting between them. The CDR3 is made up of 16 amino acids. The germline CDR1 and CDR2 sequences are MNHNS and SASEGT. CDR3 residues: CASSAPGIAFTDTQYF. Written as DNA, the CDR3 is TGTGCCAGCAGTGCTCCCGGGATCGCATTCACAGATACGCAGTATTTT.

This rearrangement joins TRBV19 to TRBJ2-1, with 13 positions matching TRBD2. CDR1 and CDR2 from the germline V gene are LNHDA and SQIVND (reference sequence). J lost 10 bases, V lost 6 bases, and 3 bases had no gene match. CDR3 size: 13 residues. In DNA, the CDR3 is TGTGCCAGTAGGACTAGCGGGGGGAGGGAGCAGTTCTTC. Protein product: CASRTSGGREQFF.

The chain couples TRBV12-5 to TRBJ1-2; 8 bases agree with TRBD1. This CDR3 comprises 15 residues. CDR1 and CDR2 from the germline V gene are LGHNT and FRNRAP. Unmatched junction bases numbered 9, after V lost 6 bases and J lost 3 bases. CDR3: CASGGTGLLYYGYTF. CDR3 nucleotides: TGTGCTAGTGGCGGGACAGGCCTCCTTTACTATGGCTACACCTTC.

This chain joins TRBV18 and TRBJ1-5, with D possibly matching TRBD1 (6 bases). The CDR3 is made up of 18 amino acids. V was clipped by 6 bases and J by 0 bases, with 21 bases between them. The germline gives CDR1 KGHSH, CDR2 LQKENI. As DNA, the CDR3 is TGTGCCAGCTCCCCCGGGTGGGGGGGCGCCGATAGCAATCAGCCCCAGCATTTT. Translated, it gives CASSPGWGGADSNQPQHF.

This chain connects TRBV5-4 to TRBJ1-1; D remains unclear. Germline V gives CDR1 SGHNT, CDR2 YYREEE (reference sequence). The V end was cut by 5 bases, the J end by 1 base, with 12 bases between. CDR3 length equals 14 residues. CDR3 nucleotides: TGTGCCAGCAGTTCGGTCCCACCGAACACTGAAGCTTTCTTT. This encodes CASSSVPPNTEAFF.

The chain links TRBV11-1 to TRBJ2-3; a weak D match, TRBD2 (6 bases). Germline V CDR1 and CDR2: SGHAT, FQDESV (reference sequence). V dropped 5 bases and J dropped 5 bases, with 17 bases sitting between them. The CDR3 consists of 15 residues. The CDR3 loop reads CASSPRDPPIDTQYF. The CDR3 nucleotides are TGTGCCAGCAGCCCGCGGGACCCGCCGATAGATACGCAGTATTTT.

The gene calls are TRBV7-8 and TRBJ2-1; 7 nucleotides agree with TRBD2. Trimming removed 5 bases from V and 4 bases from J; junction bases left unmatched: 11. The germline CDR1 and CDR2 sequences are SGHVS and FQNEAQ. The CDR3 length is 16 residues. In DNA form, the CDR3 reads TGTGCCAGCAGCCCGGCGCTGGGGGGGACTTACAATGAGCAGTTCTTC. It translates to CASSPALGGTYNEQFF.

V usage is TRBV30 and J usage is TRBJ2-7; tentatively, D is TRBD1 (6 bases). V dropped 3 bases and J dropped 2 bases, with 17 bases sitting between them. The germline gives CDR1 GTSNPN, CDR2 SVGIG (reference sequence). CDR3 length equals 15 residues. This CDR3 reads CAWRAYRVGTYEQYF. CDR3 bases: TGTGCCTGGAGGGCTTACAGGGTTGGTACCTACGAGCAGTACTTC. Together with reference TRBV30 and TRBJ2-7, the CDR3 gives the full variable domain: SQTIHQWPATLVQPVGSPLSLECTVEGTSNPNLYWYRQAAGRGLQLLFYSVGIGQISSEVPQNLSASRPQDRQFILSSKKLLLSDSGFYLCAWRAYRVGTYEQYFGPGTRLTVT.

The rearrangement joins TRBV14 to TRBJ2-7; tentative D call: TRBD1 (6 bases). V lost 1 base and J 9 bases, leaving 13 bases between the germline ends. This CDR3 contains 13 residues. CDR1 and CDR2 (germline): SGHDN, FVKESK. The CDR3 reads CASSQGTDKVQYF. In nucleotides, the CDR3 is TGTGCCAGCAGCCAAGGGACAGATAAAGTGCAGTACTTC.

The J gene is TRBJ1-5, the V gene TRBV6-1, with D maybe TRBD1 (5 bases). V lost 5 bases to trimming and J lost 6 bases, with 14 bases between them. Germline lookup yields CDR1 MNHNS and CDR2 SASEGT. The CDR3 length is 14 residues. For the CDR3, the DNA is TGTGCCAGCAGTCCCCCCCCGGGGGTTCAGCCCCAGCATTTT. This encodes CASSPPPGVQPQHF.

The CDR3 here is CASSRNGQNYGYTF. CDR3 in DNA: TGTGCCAGCAGCCGCAATGGGCAGAACTATGGCTACACCTTC. The chain couples TRBV7-2 to TRBJ1-2, with D unresolved. V was shortened by 5 bases and J by 2 bases, with 12 bases between the two germline ends. The CDR3 runs 14 residues. Germline V lookup: CDR1 SGHTA, CDR2 FQGNSA.

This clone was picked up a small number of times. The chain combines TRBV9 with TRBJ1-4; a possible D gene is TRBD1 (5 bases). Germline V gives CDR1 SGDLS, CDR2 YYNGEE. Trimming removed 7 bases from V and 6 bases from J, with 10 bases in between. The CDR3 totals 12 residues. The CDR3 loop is CASGGEDEKLFF. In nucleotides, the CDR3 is TGTGCCAGCGGGGGGGAGGATGAAAAACTGTTTTTT.

The CDR3 sequence: CASSSRTRFEQFF. CDR3 nucleotides: TGTGCCAGCAGCTCCCGGACTAGATTTGAGCAGTTCTTC. The chain employs TRBV7-2 and TRBJ2-1; 7 bases are a match to TRBD2. This CDR3 is 13 amino acids long. Germline trimming cut 4 bases from V and 9 bases from J; bases unmatched to any gene: 6. The germline CDR1 and CDR2 sequences are SGHTA and FQGNSA.

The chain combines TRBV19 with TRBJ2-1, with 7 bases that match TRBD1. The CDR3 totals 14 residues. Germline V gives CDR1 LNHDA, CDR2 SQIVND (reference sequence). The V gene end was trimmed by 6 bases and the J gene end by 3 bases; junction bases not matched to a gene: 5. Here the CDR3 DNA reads TGTGCCAGTAGACCGGGACAGTACTACAATGAGCAGTTCTTC. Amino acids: CASRPGQYYNEQFF. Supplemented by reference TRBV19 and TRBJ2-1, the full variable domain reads DGGITQSPKYLFRKEGQNVTLSCEQNLNHDAMYWYRQDPGQGLRLIYYSQIVNDFQKGDIAEGYSVSREKKESFPLTVTSAQKNPTAFYLCASRPGQYYNEQFFGPGTRLTVL.

The CDR3 region is CASSVEDRNTEAFF. The DNA for the CDR3 is TGTGCCAGCAGCGTAGAGGACAGGAACACTGAAGCTTTCTTT. This chain uses TRBV9 with TRBJ1-1; D possibly corresponds to TRBD1 (6 bases). V shed 0 bases and J shed 1 base, with 7 bases lying between them. This CDR3 contains 14 residues. Per germline, CDR1 SGDLS and CDR2 YYNGEE.

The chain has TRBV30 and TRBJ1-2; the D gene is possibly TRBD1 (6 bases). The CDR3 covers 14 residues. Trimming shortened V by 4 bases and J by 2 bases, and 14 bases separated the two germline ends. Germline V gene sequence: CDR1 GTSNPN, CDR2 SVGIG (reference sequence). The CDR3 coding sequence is TGTGCCTGGAAAATGTCAGGGGCCAACTATGGCTACACCTTC. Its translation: CAWKMSGANYGYTF.

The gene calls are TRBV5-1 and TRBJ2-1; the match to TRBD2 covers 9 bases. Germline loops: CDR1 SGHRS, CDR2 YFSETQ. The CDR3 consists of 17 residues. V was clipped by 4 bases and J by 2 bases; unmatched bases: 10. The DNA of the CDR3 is TGCGCCAGCAGCCTCGCTCAAGGCGGGGGGGCCTACAATGAGCAGTTCTTC. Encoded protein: CASSLAQGGGAYNEQFF.

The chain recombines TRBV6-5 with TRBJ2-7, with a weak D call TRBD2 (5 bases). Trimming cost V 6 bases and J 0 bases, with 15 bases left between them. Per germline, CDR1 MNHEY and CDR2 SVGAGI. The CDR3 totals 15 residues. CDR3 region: CASSSTGSPSYEQYF. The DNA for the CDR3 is TGTGCCAGCAGCTCCACGGGGTCGCCCTCCTACGAGCAGTACTTC.

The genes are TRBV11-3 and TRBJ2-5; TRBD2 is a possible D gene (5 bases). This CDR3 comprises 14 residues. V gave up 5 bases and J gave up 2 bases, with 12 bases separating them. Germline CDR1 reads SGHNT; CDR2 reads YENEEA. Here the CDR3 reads CASSRGLGQETQYF. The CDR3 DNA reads TGTGCCAGCAGCCGGGGATTAGGGCAAGAGACCCAGTACTTC.